Shown below are 10 T cell receptor beta chains from a single sample sequenced in a study of blood T cell repertoires in COVID-19 (dated by TCRdb to about 2020). Libraries were built with the immunoSEQ multiplex PCR assay. TCRdb's version of the immuneACCESS table is confined to in-frame rearrangements and falls short of the full clone set. An unresolved V gene accounts for under half of the shortfall where checked; the remainder is of unknown origin. This sample lists under 250,000 clones; approximately 88% were detected once. Together, the top ten hold roughly 3% of the sample. The sample comprised PBMCs or T cells enriched from blood (not recorded which). Receptor source: a woman aged 40 to 50 who had been exposed to COVID-19.

CDR3 nucleotide sequence: TGTGCCAGCAGCCCGCTCGTGGGGGGGCAGGGCGTCGATGGCTACACCTTC. Residues: CASSPLVGGQGVDGYTF. The chain uses TRBV7-8 and TRBJ1-2; possible D gene TRBD1, 6 bases. CDR3 size: 17 residues. The V end lost 5 bases, the J end lost 6 bases, and 25 bases lay between the germline ends. CDR1 is SGHVS and CDR2 is FQNEAQ in the germline V gene.

The genes are TRBV7-6 and TRBJ1-4; 7 bases align to TRBD1. CDR1 and CDR2 from the germline V gene are SGHVS and FNYEAQ. This CDR3 contains 15 residues. J lost 6 bases, V lost 0 bases, and 4 bases had no gene match. The CDR3: CASSLAGQGDEKLFF. CDR3 DNA: TGTGCCAGCAGCTTAGCGGGGCAGGGGGATGAAAAACTGTTTTTT. Filled out from reference TRBV7-6 and TRBJ1-4, the complete variable domain reads GAGVSQSPRYKVTKRGQDVALRCDPISGHVSLYWYRQALGQGPEFLTYFNYEAQQDKSGLPNDRFSAERPEGSISTLTIQRTEQRDSAMYRCASSLAGQGDEKLFFGSGTQLSVL.

Points on this clone: One end of the junction is discordant with germline, which a read error may explain. J is TRBJ1-4 and V is TRBV5-1, with D perhaps TRBD1 (6 bases). There are 18 residues in the CDR3. Germline CDR1 is SGHRS and CDR2 is YFSETQ. The CDR3 sequence: CASSLGLTGPATNEKLFF. DNA for the CDR3: TGTGCCAGCAGCTTGGGATTAACAGGGCCCGCAACTAATGAAAAACTGTTTTTT.

CDR3 nucleotides: TGTGCCAGCAGTTACGGGACAGCAACCTACGAGCAGTACTTC. As protein: CASSYGTATYEQYF. The chain has TRBV27 and TRBJ2-7, with 7 bases lining up with TRBD1. The CDR3 is 14 amino acids. In germline, CDR1 is MNHEY, CDR2 SMNVEV (reference sequence). The V and J ends lost 4 bases and 2 bases, in that order; junction bases with no gene match: 5.

The CDR3 DNA reads TGTGCCAGCAGACCCGGAACGGGTTGGGGAGCATATGGCTACACCTTC. Encoded protein: CASRPGTGWGAYGYTF. The V call is TRBV7-9, the J call TRBJ1-2; D gene unclear. Germline V gene sequence: CDR1 SEHNR, CDR2 FQNEAQ (reference sequence). Trimming stripped 6 bases from V and 5 bases from J, with 22 bases between. This CDR3 region has 16 residues.

The CDR3 nucleotides are TGTGCCAGCACTCCGAGACAGGCATATAATTCACCCCTCCACTTT. It specifies CASTPRQAYNSPLHF. J is TRBJ1-6 and V is TRBV28; perhaps TRBD1 as D (6 bases). V lost 7 bases, J lost 4 bases, and 14 bases lay in between. This CDR3 is 15 amino acids long. Per the germline V gene, CDR1 is MDHEN and CDR2 is SYDVKM. Full variable domain (missing parts from reference TRBV28 and TRBJ1-6): DVKVTQSSRYLVKRTGEKVFLECVQDMDHENMFWYRQDPGLGLRLIYFSYDVKMKEKGDIPEGYSVSREKKERFSLILESASTNQTSMYLCASTPRQAYNSPLHFGNGTRLTVT.

In this sample, this clone turned up once. The rearrangement uses TRBV2 and TRBJ2-7; the match to TRBD1 covers 7 bases. The CDR3 extends over 14 amino acids. With 6 bases clipped from V and 9 bases from J, the junction kept 14 bases outside the gene matches. Germline-derived CDR1 and CDR2 are SNHLY and FYNNEI. CDR3 nucleotide sequence: TGTGCCAGCAGGACAGGGAAGCTGAAGAATCGGCAGTACTTC. This codes for CASRTGKLKNRQYF.

The CDR3 spells CASSLAGAEYEQYF. The CDR3 DNA follows: TGTGCCAGCAGCTTAGCAGGGGCGGAATACGAGCAGTACTTC. The chain employs TRBV5-5 and TRBJ2-7, with D perhaps matching TRBD1 (6 bases). Germline CDR1 SGHKS, CDR2 YYEKEE (reference sequence). The V end lost 2 bases, the J end lost 4 bases, and 13 bases lay between the germline ends. The CDR3 loop spans 14 amino acids.

CDR3 coding DNA: TGTGCCAGCAGCCCAAAGGTGCGGGACAGCTATGGCTACACCTTC. It encodes CASSPKVRDSYGYTF. This chain links TRBV11-2 with TRBJ1-2; 7 bases agree with TRBD1. Unmatched junction bases numbered 10, after V lost 5 bases and J lost 4 bases. This CDR3 comprises 15 residues. Germline V gene data show CDR1 as SGHAT and CDR2 as FQNNGV.

This sequence joins TRBV6-2 or TRBV6-3 and TRBJ2-3; the D gene is possibly TRBD1 (5 bases). Germline lookup yields CDR1 MNHEY and CDR2 SVGEGT. The CDR3 runs 14 residues. V lost 0 bases, J lost 4 bases, and 8 bases lay in between. The CDR3 sequence is CASSYSTAPDTQYF. CDR3 in DNA: TGTGCCAGCAGTTACTCGACAGCTCCAGATACGCAGTATTTT.